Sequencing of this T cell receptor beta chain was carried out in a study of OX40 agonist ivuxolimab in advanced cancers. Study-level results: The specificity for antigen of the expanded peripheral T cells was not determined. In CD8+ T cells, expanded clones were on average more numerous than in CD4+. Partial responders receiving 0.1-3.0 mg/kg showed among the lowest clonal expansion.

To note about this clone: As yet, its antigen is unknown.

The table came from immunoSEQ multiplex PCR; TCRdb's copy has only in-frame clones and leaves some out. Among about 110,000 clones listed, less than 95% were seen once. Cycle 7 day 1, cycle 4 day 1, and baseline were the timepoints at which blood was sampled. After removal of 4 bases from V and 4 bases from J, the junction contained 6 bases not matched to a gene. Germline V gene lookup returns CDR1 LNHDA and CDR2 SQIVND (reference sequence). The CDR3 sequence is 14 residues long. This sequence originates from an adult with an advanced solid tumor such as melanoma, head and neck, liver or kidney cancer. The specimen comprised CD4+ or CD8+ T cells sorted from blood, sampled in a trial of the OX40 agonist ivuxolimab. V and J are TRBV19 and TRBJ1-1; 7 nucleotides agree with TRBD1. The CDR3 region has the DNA TGTGCCAGTAGTAGCGGACAGGAAAGCACTGAAGCTTTCTTT. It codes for CASSSGQESTEAFF.